Shown below are 10 T cell receptor beta chains from a single sample sequenced in a study of blood T cells in healthy people across ages. Together with a sample-barcoded 5' primer, a J-beta primer mix was included in a second PCR lasting 7 to 11 cycles. TCRdb re-called the 5' RACE reads through MiXCR, storing one row per CDR3 protein. This table holds hundreds of thousands of distinct CDR3 sequences, around 42% found once. The sequencing input was blood. The receptors here all came from a man between 60 and 75 years old in good health.

A word on this clonotype: Given the absence of the conserved phenylalanine or tryptophan at the CDR3 end, a read error is likely. The genes are TRBV5-1 and TRBJ2-7; 13 nucleotides line up with TRBD2. This CDR3 region has 15 residues. Germline V gene lookup returns CDR1 SGHRS and CDR2 YFSETQ. V was pared by 4 bases and J by 0 bases, with 1 base of the junction left unmatched. Here the CDR3 DNA reads TGCGCCAGCAGCCGGACTAGCGGGGGCTCCTACGAGCAGTACCTC. This gives the protein CASSRTSGGSYEQYL.

This chain uses TRBV6-1 with TRBJ2-1; 10 bases map to TRBD2. With V trimmed by 7 bases and J by 5 bases, 11 bases remained unmatched. CDR1 is MNHNS, CDR2 SASEGT, per germline. This CDR3 is built from 16 residues. CDR3 sequence: CASIKGSGGANNEQFF. CDR3 DNA sequence: TGTGCCAGCATAAAGGGGAGCGGGGGGGCTAACAATGAGCAGTTCTTC.

The chain links TRBV27 to TRBJ2-1; 7 bases align to TRBD1. The length of the CDR3 is 17 residues. Germline CDR1 MNHEY, CDR2 SMNVEV (reference sequence). The junction had 8 bases not matched to a gene; V was cut back by 2 bases and J by 1 base. DNA for the CDR3: TGTGCCAGCAGTTTAATGGGAACGACAGGGTCCTACAATGAGCAGTTCTTC. Encoded protein: CASSLMGTTGSYNEQFF.

This chain connects TRBV12-3 or TRBV12-4 to TRBJ1-6; TRBD1 agrees at 7 bases. The junction had 7 bases not matched to a gene; V was cut back by 7 bases and J by 7 bases. The CDR3 runs 14 residues. The CDR3 sequence: CASTSTGKNSPLHF. The DNA for the CDR3 is TGTGCCAGCACCTCGACAGGGAAGAATTCACCCCTCCACTTT.

This clonotype turned up a few times. This chain uses TRBV6-5 with TRBJ2-5; 8 nucleotides agree with TRBD2. V was pared by 0 bases and J by 4 bases, with 4 bases of the junction left unmatched. This CDR3 comprises 15 residues. Germline lookup yields CDR1 MNHEY and CDR2 SVGAGI. CDR3 amino acids: CASSYSGRVGETQYF. CDR3 nucleotide sequence: TGTGCCAGCAGTTACTCCGGGAGGGTCGGAGAGACCCAGTACTTC.

This chain uses TRBV5-1 with TRBJ1-4; unclear D gene. The CDR3 spans 15 residues. Germline CDR1 SGHRS, CDR2 YFSETQ. The germline V and J ends were trimmed by 0 bases and 0 bases, with 6 bases remaining between them. The CDR3 bases are TGCGCCAGCAGCTTGGGTAGTACAACTAATGAAAAACTGTTTTTT. This translates into CASSLGSTTNEKLFF.

This clonotype showed up just once. The chain recombines TRBV7-2 with TRBJ2-2; perhaps TRBD2 as D (7 bases). The ends were cut back, 1 base at V and 5 bases at J, with 11 bases in the middle. This CDR3 is 15 amino acids long. Per germline, CDR1 SGHTA and CDR2 FQGNSA. CDR3 amino acids: CASSLERGHTGELFF. The DNA of the CDR3 is TGTGCCAGCAGCTTAGAGCGGGGACATACCGGGGAGCTGTTTTTT. The full variable domain, in which reference TRBV7-2 and TRBJ2-2 provide the parts outside the CDR3, is GAGVSQSPSNKVTEKGKDVELRCDPISGHTALYWYRQSLGQGLEFLIYFQGNSAPDKSGLPSDRFSAERTGGSVSTLTIQRTQQEDSAVYLCASSLERGHTGELFFGEGSRLTVL.

This clonotype came up many times. The CDR3 here is CASSASYEQYF. The CDR3 region has the DNA TGTGCCAGCAGTGCCAGCTACGAGCAGTACTTC. This rearrangement joins TRBV7-2 to TRBJ2-7; the D is unclear. Germline V CDR1 and CDR2: SGHTA, FQGNSA. Trimming left V 6 bases short and J 3 bases short, with 6 bases between. This CDR3 region has 11 residues.

This clonotype was detected a few times. The CDR3 loop reads CASRRHYSNQPQHF. In DNA form, the CDR3 reads TGTGCCAGCAGACGACATTATAGCAATCAGCCCCAGCATTTT. The rearrangement links TRBV2 to TRBJ1-5; no clear D gene. The germline gives CDR1 SNHLY, CDR2 FYNNEI. This CDR3 is 14 amino acids long. V lost 6 bases and J lost 0, with 9 bases in between.

The chain employs TRBV29-1 and TRBJ1-5, with 7 bases aligning to TRBD1. CDR3 length: 12 amino acids. Per the germline V gene, CDR1 is SQVTM and CDR2 is ANQGSEA. The trim removed 7 bases at V and 5 bases at J, leaving 5 bases unmatched. The CDR3 loop is CSAGQADQPQHF. Here the CDR3 DNA reads TGCAGCGCTGGACAGGCGGATCAGCCCCAGCATTTT.